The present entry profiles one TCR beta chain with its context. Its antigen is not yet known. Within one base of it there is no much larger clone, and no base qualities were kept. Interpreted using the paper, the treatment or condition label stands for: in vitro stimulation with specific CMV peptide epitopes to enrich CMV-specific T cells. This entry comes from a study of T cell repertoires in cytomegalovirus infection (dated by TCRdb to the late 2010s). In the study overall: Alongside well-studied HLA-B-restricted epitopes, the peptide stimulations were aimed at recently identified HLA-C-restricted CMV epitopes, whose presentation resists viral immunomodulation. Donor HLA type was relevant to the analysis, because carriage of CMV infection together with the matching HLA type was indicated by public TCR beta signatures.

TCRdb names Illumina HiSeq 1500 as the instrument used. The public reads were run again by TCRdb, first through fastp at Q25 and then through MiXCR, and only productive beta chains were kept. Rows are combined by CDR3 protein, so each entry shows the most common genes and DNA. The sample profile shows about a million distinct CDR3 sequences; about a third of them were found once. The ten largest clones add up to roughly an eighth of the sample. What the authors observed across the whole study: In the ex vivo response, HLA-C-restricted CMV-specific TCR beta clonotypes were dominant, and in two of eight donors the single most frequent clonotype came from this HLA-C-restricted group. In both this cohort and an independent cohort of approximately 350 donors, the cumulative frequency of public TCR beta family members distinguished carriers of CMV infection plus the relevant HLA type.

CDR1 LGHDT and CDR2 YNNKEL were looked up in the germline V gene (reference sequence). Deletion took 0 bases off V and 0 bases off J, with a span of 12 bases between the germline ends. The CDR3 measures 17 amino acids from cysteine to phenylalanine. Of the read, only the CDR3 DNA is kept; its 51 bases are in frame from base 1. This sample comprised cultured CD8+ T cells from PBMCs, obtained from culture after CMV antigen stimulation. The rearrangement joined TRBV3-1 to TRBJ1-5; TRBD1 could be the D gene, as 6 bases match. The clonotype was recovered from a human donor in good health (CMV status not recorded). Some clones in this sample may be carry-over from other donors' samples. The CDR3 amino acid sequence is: CASSQDFAGVSNQPQHF. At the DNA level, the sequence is TGTGCCAGCAGCCAAGATTTTGCAGGGGTTAGCAATCAGCCCCAGCATTTT.